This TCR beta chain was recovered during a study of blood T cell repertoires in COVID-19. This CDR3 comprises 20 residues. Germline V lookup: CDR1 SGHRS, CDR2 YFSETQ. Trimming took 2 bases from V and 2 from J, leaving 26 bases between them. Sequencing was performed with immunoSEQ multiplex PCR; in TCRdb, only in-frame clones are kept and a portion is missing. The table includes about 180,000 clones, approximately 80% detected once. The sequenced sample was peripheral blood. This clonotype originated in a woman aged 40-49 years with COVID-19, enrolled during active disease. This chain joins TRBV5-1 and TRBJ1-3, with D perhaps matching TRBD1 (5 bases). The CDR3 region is CASSFSLGRAPSNPGNTIYF. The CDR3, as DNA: TGCGCCAGCAGCTTTTCCCTCGGCAGGGCTCCTTCCAATCCTGGAAACACCATATATTTT.